This T cell receptor beta chain was identified in a study of CD8 T cells in Susac syndrome. The RNA input was roughly 0.45 to 1 ug, and it was reverse transcribed with random hexamers. It was immunoSEQ multiplex PCR that amplified TCR beta CDR3 across 54 Vbeta and 13 Jbeta. In TCRdb, the immunoSEQ multiplex PCR reads were re-called with MiXCR into one record per CDR3 protein. This sample carries approximately 100,000 distinct CDR3 sequences, approximately 94% of them seen once, and the ten largest clones take 0.41%. Germline CDR1 SQVTM, CDR2 ANQGSEA. The CDR3 spans 16 residues. The authors carried out high-throughput sequencing of TCR beta. They applied it to CD8+ and CD4+ T cells obtained from blood. Study-wide results and limits: Peak Susac CD8+ clonal expansion was seen in TEMRA cells and active patients. The number of individuals included in the study's TCR sequencing and HLA analysis was acknowledged as relatively small.

Regarding this clonotype: Its antigen is unknown.

The V gene is TRBV29-1, the J gene TRBJ1-2; 11 nucleotides line up with TRBD1. This receptor was taken from a human donor with Susac syndrome. The source material was CD8+ T cells from PBMCs. Written as DNA, the CDR3 is TGCATCAGTGTCGGGGGGACAGGGGGGACAAACTATGGCTACACCTTC. Protein sequence: CISVGGTGGTNYGYTF.